This T cell receptor beta chain was profiled in a study of shared clonotypes between healthy human individuals. Whole-study findings and limits: How much donors shared clonotypes was expected to be affected by sequencing depth. Clonotypes not shared had lower generation probabilities than those common to all four donors. A limitation of the genetic and exposure-history diversity represented arose from few donors.

Genomic DNA (from each subset) was split evenly across several immunoSEQ plates. Produced via immunoSEQ multiplex PCR; TCRdb's table is partial and in-frame only. The sample carries around 2.1 million clones, more than 85% recorded once. With 1 base clipped from V and 5 bases from J, the junction kept 5 bases outside the gene matches. This CDR3 region has 16 residues. Germline V CDR1 and CDR2: SEHNR, FQNEAQ (reference sequence). Naive CD8 cells, CD45RO-negative and positively selected for CCR7, excluded terminally differentiated effector memory CD45RA+ cells. As to this clone: No antigen is known for it.

The TCR was taken from a young man in good health. Some clones in this sample may be carry-over from other donors' samples. This chain connects TRBV7-9 to TRBJ2-1; 10 positions match TRBD2. The specimen was naive CD8+ T cells from PBMCs. The CDR3 protein is CASSLGPLAGDNEQFF. The CDR3 nucleotides read TGTGCCAGCAGCTTAGGGCCCCTAGCGGGAGACAATGAGCAGTTCTTC.